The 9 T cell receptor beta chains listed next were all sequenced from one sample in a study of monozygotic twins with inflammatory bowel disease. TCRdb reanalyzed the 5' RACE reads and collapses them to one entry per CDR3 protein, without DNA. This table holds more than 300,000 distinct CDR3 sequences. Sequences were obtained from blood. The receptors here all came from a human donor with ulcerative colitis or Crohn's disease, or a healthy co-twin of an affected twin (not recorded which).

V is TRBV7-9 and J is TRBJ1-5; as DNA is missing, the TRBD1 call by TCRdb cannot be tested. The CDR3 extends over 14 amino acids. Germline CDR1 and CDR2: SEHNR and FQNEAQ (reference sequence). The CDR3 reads CASSFEGKNQPQHF. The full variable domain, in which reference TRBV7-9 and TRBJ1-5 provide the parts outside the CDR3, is DTGVSQNPRHKITKRGQNVTFRCDPISEHNRLYWYRQTLGQGPEFLTYFQNEAQLEKSRLLSDRFSAERPKGSFSTLEIQRTEQGDSAMYLCASSFEGKNQPQHFGDGTRLSIL.

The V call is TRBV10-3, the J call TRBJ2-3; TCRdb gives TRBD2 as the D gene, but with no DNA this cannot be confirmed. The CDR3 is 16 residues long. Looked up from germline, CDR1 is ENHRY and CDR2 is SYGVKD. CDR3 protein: CAISEESGGPTDTQYF.

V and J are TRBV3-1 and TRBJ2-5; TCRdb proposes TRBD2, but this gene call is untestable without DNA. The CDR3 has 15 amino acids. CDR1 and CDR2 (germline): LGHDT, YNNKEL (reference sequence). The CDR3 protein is CASSRNPGLQETQYF.

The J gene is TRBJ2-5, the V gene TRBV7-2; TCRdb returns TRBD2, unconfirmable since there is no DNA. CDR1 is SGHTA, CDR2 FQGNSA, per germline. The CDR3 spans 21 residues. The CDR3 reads CASSLAPWVPGLAGVQETQYF.

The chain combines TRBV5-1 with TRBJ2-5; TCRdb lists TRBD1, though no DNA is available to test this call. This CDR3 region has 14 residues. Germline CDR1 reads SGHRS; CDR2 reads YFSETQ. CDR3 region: CASSFRQTKETQYF.

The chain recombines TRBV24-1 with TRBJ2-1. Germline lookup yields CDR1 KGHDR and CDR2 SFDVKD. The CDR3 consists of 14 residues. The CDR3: CATSVSPRYNEQFF.

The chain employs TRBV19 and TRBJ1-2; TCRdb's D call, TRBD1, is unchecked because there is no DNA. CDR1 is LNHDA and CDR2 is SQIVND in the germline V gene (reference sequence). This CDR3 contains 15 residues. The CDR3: CASSARTGANYGYTF.

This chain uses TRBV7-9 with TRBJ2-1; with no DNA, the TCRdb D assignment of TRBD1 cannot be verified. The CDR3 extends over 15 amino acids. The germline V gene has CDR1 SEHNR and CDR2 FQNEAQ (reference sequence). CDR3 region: CASSRGGERYNEQFF.

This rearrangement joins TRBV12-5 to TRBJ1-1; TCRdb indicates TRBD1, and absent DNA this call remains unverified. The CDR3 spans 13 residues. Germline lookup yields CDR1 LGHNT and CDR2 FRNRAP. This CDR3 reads CASGLATGSEAFF.